Here is one TCR beta chain with its context. The target antigen is unknown. The sample is drawn from a study of persistence of HIV-infected CD4 T cells. Notes on the study in general: Compared with CD3/CD28-stimulated cells, CMV- and Gag-responding cells showed lower TCRbeta richness.

Overlapping HIV-1 Gag 15-mer peptides at roughly 1 ug per peptide per mL were used. Memory cells lacking CD40L and CD69 with high CD45RO were sorted. Inclusion required CMV-positive serology and CD4+ counts above 400 cells/uL. Before stimulation, PBMCs underwent CD8+ T cell depletion. The libraries were made with immunoSEQ version 4 in survey mode. The data were produced by immunoSEQ multiplex PCR, yet TCRdb's version contains in-frame clones alone and is incomplete. The sample carries 64,000 or so clones, roughly 75% recorded once. In germline, CDR1 is LGHDT, CDR2 YNNKEL (reference sequence). Trimming pared 4 bases from V and 5 bases from J, leaving 7 bases between. The CDR3 spans 12 residues.

The chain couples TRBV3-1 (or the pseudogene TRBV3-2) to TRBJ2-3; D is unclear. The input for sequencing was CD4+ T cells sorted from PBMCs after roughly 18-hour stimulation, taken from a patient who received antiretroviral therapy. The source is an adult man with HIV who was CMV-seropositive. CDR3 sequence (DNA): TGTGCCAGCAGCCCGGTGGGAGATACGCAGTATTTT. Its translation is CASSPVGDTQYF.